A selection of T cell receptor beta chains follows, all from one sample in a study of T cell clonotyping in hematopoietic cell transplantation. Generated by immunoSEQ multiplex PCR, the TCRdb table keeps only in-frame clones and is missing some. The profile covers about 5,400 clones, with roughly 81% appearing a single time and about 4.1% taken by the ten largest. Here the sequenced sample was peripheral blood mononuclear cells, taken before stem cell transplant. The receptors stem from a man aged 60-69 years with acute myeloid leukemia. Some clones in this sample may be carry-over from other donors' samples. Each CDR3 is given with its conserved first and last residue. A D gene is named only where the DNA matches it firmly. Clone size is given for some rows only: seen once, a few or many times, or a class if the clone is expanded.

>NA|TRBJ2-7|NA|TRBV4-1|15
TGCGCCAGCAGCCTCCGGACAGTTTCCTCCTACGAGCAGTACTTC
CASSLRTVSSYEQYF
>NA|TRBJ2-5|NA|TRBV11-2|13
TGTGCCAGCAGCTTAGCAGGGGTCGAGACCCAGTACTTC
CASSLAGVETQYF
>NA|TRBJ2-7|NA|TRBV11-2|15
TGTGCCAGCAGCCGACTCCGGGAGTGGCCCTACGAGCAGTACTTC
CASSRLREWPYEQYF
>NA|TRBJ2-7|NA|TRBV4-1|15
TGCGCCAGCAGCCAAGCCCACCCAGGAGGCTACGAGCAGTACTTC
CASSQAHPGGYEQYF
>TRBD1|TRBJ2-5|NA|TRBV29-1|13
TGCAGCGCTGGACAGGGGGCTCTAGAGACCCAGTACTTC
CSAGQGALETQYF
>NA|TRBJ1-1|NA|TRBV15|12
TGTGCCACCAGCAGAGATCGGGGAGAAGCTTTCTTT
CATSRDRGEAFF
>NA|TRBJ1-5|NA|TRBV5-1|13
TGCGCCAGCAGGGTTTCAAGCAATCAGCCCCAGCATTTT
CASRVSSNQPQHF
>TRBD2|TRBJ2-3|NA|TRBV2|16
TGTGCCAGCACCGGACTAGCGGGGCCGAGCACAGATACGCAGTATTTT
CASTGLAGPSTDTQYF
>NA|TRBJ2-3|NA|TRBV5-4|14
TGTGCCAGCAGCTTGCGGACTAACACAGATACGCAGTATTTT
CASSLRTNTDTQYF
>NA|TRBJ2-7|NA|TRBV6-1|14
TGTGCCAGCAGCGTGGGGCAGGCACACTACGAGCAGTACTTC
CASSVGQAHYEQYF
>NA|TRBJ2-3|NA|TRBV2|13
TGTGCCAGCAGGGGGGAGCTCAGCGGTACGCAGTATTTT
CASRGELSGTQYF
>NA|TRBJ2-5|NA|TRBV2|13
TGTGCCAGGGGGACTGGACCCCAAGAGACCCAGTACTTC
CARGTGPQETQYF
>NA|TRBJ1-5|few|TRBV10-3|12
TGTGCCATCAGTGAGTCGAAAGGTCCCCAGCATTTT
CAISESKGPQHF
>TRBD1|TRBJ1-2|NA|TRBV12-5|13
TGTGCTAGTGCCCGGACAGGAACATATGGCTACACCTTC
CASARTGTYGYTF
>NA|TRBJ1-6|NA|TRBV27|15
TGTGCCAGCAGTTTTAATCAGGGGATTAATTCACCCCTCCACTTT
CASSFNQGINSPLHF
>NA|TRBJ2-1|NA|TRBV15|13
TGTGCCACCAGCCTCGATGCCCTTAATGAGCAGTTCTTC
CATSLDALNEQFF
>NA|TRBJ2-7|NA|TRBV6-5|15
TGTGCCAGCAGTCCACTTCGACAGGCACGGTACGAGCAGTACTTC
CASSPLRQARYEQYF
>NA|TRBJ2-7|NA|TRBV2|12
TGTGCCAGCAGTAGTGATGCTCGGGAGCAGTACTTC
CASSSDAREQYF